Shown below are 25 T cell receptor beta chains from a single sample sequenced in a study of CD8 T cells in Susac syndrome. RNA in amounts of roughly 0.5 to 1 ug was reverse transcribed with random hexamers. TCRdb passed the immunoSEQ multiplex PCR reads through MiXCR, listing each CDR3 protein once. This sample yields 100,000 to 150,000 distinct CDR3 sequences, of which 90% to 95% are seen a single time; 0.2% to 0.25% belongs to the top ten. Sequenced input: CD8+ T cells from PBMCs. The receptors come from a human donor with Susac syndrome.

The rearrangement uses TRBV20-1 and TRBJ1-1; tentative D call: TRBD1 (5 bases). V was pared by 6 bases and J by 0 bases, with 17 bases between. Germline CDR1 is DFQATT and CDR2 is SNEGSKA (reference sequence). CDR3 length equals 15 residues. DNA of the CDR3: TGCAGTGCCAGGCCCCGAACAGGATTGAACACTGAAGCTTTCTTT. This sequence encodes CSARPRTGLNTEAFF.

The chain has TRBV3-1 and TRBJ2-1, with 11 bases aligning to TRBD1. V trimming: 2 bases; J trimming: 5 bases; junction bases outside the gene matches: 5. The CDR3 spans 16 residues. CDR1 LGHDT and CDR2 YNNKEL come from the germline V gene (reference sequence). The CDR3 sequence is CASSQTGQGANNEQFF. As DNA, the CDR3 is TGTGCCAGCAGCCAAACAGGACAGGGGGCAAACAATGAGCAGTTCTTC.

The chain uses TRBV5-4 and TRBJ1-2, with D tentatively TRBD1 (5 bases). Germline loops: CDR1 SGHNT, CDR2 YYREEE (reference sequence). This CDR3 region has 14 residues. V was pared by 0 bases and J by 3 bases, with 9 bases between. This CDR3 reads CASSLGGTDYGYTF. The CDR3 DNA reads as TGTGCCAGCAGCTTGGGGGGGACGGACTATGGCTACACCTTC.

The CDR3 region has the DNA TGTGCCAGCAGTTTTGGGTTGCAGGGCTACGAGCAGTACTTC. It yields the protein CASSFGLQGYEQYF. This chain links TRBV12-3 or TRBV12-4 with TRBJ2-7; possibly TRBD1 for D (5 bases). This CDR3 is built from 14 residues. V was trimmed by 3 bases and J by 3 bases, leaving 12 bases between them.

This clonotype has a single count. The chain links TRBV5-6 to TRBJ1-5; D may be TRBD1 (5 bases). Germline assignment: CDR1 SGHDT and CDR2 YYEEEE. The V and J ends lost 3 bases and 4 bases respectively, with 11 bases between them. The CDR3 totals 14 residues. CDR3 DNA: TGTGCCAGCAGCTCTGCAGGGTCAAATCAGCCCCAGCATTTT. The encoded protein is CASSSAGSNQPQHF.

The CDR3 DNA reads TGTGCCAGCAGTTACTCGGATCACGGAGAAAACTATGGCTACACCTTC. It encodes CASSYSDHGENYGYTF. The chain couples TRBV6-5 to TRBJ1-2; D is unclear. Germline V gene data show CDR1 as MNHEY and CDR2 as SVGAGI. The V end was cut by 0 bases, the J end by 2 bases, with 13 bases between. The CDR3 sequence is 16 residues long.

V usage is TRBV19 and J usage is TRBJ1-5; tentatively, D is TRBD1 (6 bases). The CDR3 is made up of 14 amino acids. The ends were cut back, 9 bases at V and 3 bases at J, with 15 bases in the middle. Germline V CDR1 and CDR2: LNHDA, SQIVND (reference sequence). CDR3 in DNA: TGTGCCAGCAGCGTACAGGGAGACAATCAGCCCCAGCATTTT. Amino acids: CASSVQGDNQPQHF.

The V gene is TRBV7-9, the J gene TRBJ2-7; 8 bases fit TRBD2. After removal of 6 bases from V and 0 bases from J, the junction contained 10 bases not matched to a gene. Germline V gene lookup returns CDR1 SEHNR and CDR2 FQNEAQ (reference sequence). There are 16 residues in the CDR3. Here the CDR3 DNA reads TGTGCCAGCAGTCCCGTCGGGGGGGGCAACTCCTACGAGCAGTACTTC. It is translated as CASSPVGGGNSYEQYF.

J is TRBJ2-1 and V is TRBV4-2; 11 nucleotides align to TRBD2. The germline V gene has CDR1 LGHNA and CDR2 YNFKEQ. This CDR3 has 18 amino acids. Trimming removed 1 base from V and 4 bases from J; junction bases left unmatched: 9. CDR3 sequence: CASSQGTRLAGIYNEQFF. CDR3 in DNA: TGTGCCAGCAGCCAAGGTACCCGACTAGCGGGGATTTACAATGAGCAGTTCTTC.

This clonotype was observed a single time. V gene TRBV20-1 combines with J gene TRBJ2-5; D ambiguous. Germline V gene sequence: CDR1 DFQATT, CDR2 SNEGSKA (reference sequence). The ends were cut back, 6 bases at V and 5 bases at J, with 7 bases in the middle. The length of the CDR3 is 10 residues. Here the CDR3 DNA reads TGCAGTGCGCAGGACGAGACCCAGTACTTC. As protein: CSAQDETQYF.

The chain is built from TRBV18 and TRBJ2-5; D is unresolved. In germline, CDR1 is KGHSH, CDR2 LQKENI. V lost 2 bases and J 4 bases, leaving 17 bases between the germline ends. This CDR3 has 16 residues. CDR3 sequence: CASSPTTAPAGETQYF. CDR3 in DNA: TGTGCCAGCTCACCAACCACGGCTCCAGCCGGAGAGACCCAGTACTTC.

Notes on this clonotype: The junction and the germline gene differ at one end; a read error may be behind it. The chain employs TRBV9 and TRBJ2-5; D uncertain. Germline loops: CDR1 SGDLS, CDR2 YYNGEE. The CDR3 sequence is 14 residues long. CDR3 nucleotides: TGTGCCAGCAGCGTAGCTTATGGCCAAGAGACCCGGTACTTC. It yields the protein CASSVAYGQETRYF.

This chain joins TRBV15 and TRBJ1-1; D gene ambiguous. The CDR3 extends over 14 amino acids. The ends were cut back, 0 bases at V and 0 bases at J, with 5 bases in the middle. The germline gives CDR1 LNHNV, CDR2 YYDKDF (reference sequence). The CDR3 bases are TGTGCCACCAGCAGAGATAAAGTGAACACTGAAGCTTTCTTT. Protein product: CATSRDKVNTEAFF. Combining the CDR3 with reference TRBV15 and TRBJ1-1 gives the whole variable domain DAMVIQNPRYQVTQFGKPVTLSCSQTLNHNVMYWYQQKSSQAPKLLFHYYDKDFNNEADTPDNFQSRRPNTSFCFLDIRSPGLGDTAMYLCATSRDKVNTEAFFGQGTRLTVV.

The rearrangement links TRBV6-4 to TRBJ2-3; no reliable D call. Germline V CDR1 and CDR2: MRHNA, SNTAGT. The CDR3 sequence is 13 residues long. Trimming cost V 2 bases and J 2 bases, with 5 bases left between them. Here the CDR3 DNA reads TGTGCCAGCAGTGACCGGATCACAGATACGCAGTATTTT. This sequence encodes CASSDRITDTQYF.

The J gene is TRBJ2-3, the V gene TRBV12-3 or TRBV12-4, with a possible D match to TRBD2 (6 bases). The CDR3 has 15 residues. The V end lost 3 bases, the J end lost 3 bases, and 13 bases lay between the germline ends. This CDR3 is CASSFTGVGTDTQYF. CDR3 DNA: TGTGCCAGCAGTTTTACGGGAGTGGGAACAGATACGCAGTATTTT.

The V and J genes are TRBV7-3 and TRBJ1-1, with 8 bases lining up with TRBD1. Germline values: CDR1 SGHTA, CDR2 FQGTGA. V was pared by 2 bases and J by 6 bases, with 5 bases of the junction left unmatched. The CDR3 has 14 residues. The DNA of the CDR3 is TGTGCCAGCAGCTTAGCAGGGGGCAGGTCTGAAGCTTTCTTT. Translated: CASSLAGGRSEAFF. Full variable domain (remainder filled in from reference TRBV7-3 and TRBJ1-1): GAGVSQTPSNKVTEKGKYVELRCDPISGHTALYWYRQSLGQGPEFLIYFQGTGAADDSGLPNDRFFAVRPEGSVSTLKIQRTERGDSAVYLCASSLAGGRSEAFFGQGTRLTVV.

The chain employs TRBV9 and TRBJ1-2; possibly TRBD1 for D (5 bases). The CDR3 has 14 amino acids. The V end was cut by 4 bases, the J end by 3 bases, with 13 bases between. Germline V CDR1 and CDR2: SGDLS, YYNGEE. The CDR3: CASSSRGRDYGYTF. Here the CDR3 DNA reads TGTGCCAGCAGCTCAAGGGGCAGGGACTATGGCTACACCTTC.

This chain joins TRBV7-3 and TRBJ2-5; TRBD2 matches 14 bases. The CDR3 runs 15 residues. After removal of 5 bases from V and 3 bases from J, the junction contained 2 bases not matched to a gene. Per germline, CDR1 SGHTA and CDR2 FQGTGA. The CDR3 loop reads CASSTGLAGEETQYF. DNA of the CDR3: TGTGCCAGCAGCACGGGACTAGCGGGAGAAGAGACCCAGTACTTC.

V and J are TRBV27 and TRBJ2-6, with TRBD1 as a possible D gene (5 bases). The germline CDR1 and CDR2 sequences are MNHEY and SMNVEV (reference sequence). The CDR3 consists of 15 residues. The ends were cut back, 7 bases at V and 4 bases at J, with 14 bases in the middle. The CDR3 sequence is CASTDPGLGANVLTF. DNA of the CDR3: TGTGCCAGCACCGACCCAGGGTTGGGGGCCAACGTCCTGACTTTC.

This clonotype was observed a single time. V usage is TRBV30 and J usage is TRBJ1-2, with 11 nucleotides matching TRBD1. The ends lost 2 bases at V and 5 bases at J; junction bases unmatched: 4. There are 14 residues in the CDR3. Germline CDR1 is GTSNPN and CDR2 is SVGIG (reference sequence). The DNA for the CDR3 is TGTGCCTGGAGTCCGGGACAGGGGGAGTATGGCTACACCTTC. It codes for CAWSPGQGEYGYTF.

The chain employs TRBV18 and TRBJ2-1; 7 bases fit TRBD1. The CDR3 is made up of 15 amino acids. V trimming: 5 bases; J trimming: 1 base; junction bases outside the gene matches: 5. Germline lookup yields CDR1 KGHSH and CDR2 LQKENI. CDR3 loop: CASSEDRSSYNEQFF. In DNA, the CDR3 is TGTGCCAGCTCAGAGGACAGGAGTTCCTACAATGAGCAGTTCTTC. Based on the CDR3 plus reference TRBV18 and TRBJ2-1, the full variable domain is NAGVMQNPRHLVRRRGQEARLRCSPMKGHSHVYWYRQLPEEGLKFMVYLQKENIIDESGMPKERFSAEFPKEGPSILRIQQVVRGDSAAYFCASSEDRSSYNEQFFGPGTRLTVL.

J is TRBJ2-1 and V is TRBV12-3 or TRBV12-4, with 8 bases aligning to TRBD2. J was trimmed by 6 bases and V by 7 bases; bases with no gene match: 5. The CDR3 has 13 amino acids. CDR3 residues: CASTPGLVNEQFF. As DNA, the CDR3 is TGTGCCAGCACCCCGGGACTAGTCAATGAGCAGTTCTTC.

The chain couples TRBV3-1 to TRBJ1-3; unclear D gene. Trimming left V 2 bases short and J 3 bases short, with 17 bases between. Germline assignment: CDR1 LGHDT and CDR2 YNNKEL (reference sequence). This CDR3 region has 17 residues. CDR3 nucleotide sequence: TGTGCCAGCAGCCAACGATTCACCCCAGACCTTGGAAACACCATATATTTT. Translated, it gives CASSQRFTPDLGNTIYF.

The V call is TRBV5-4, the J call TRBJ1-2; no clear D gene. Trimming cost V 0 bases and J 7 bases, with 16 bases left between them. There are 15 residues in the CDR3. Germline V gives CDR1 SGHNT, CDR2 YYREEE (reference sequence). CDR3 amino acids: CASSLVWAPWGGYTF. Here the CDR3 DNA reads TGTGCCAGCAGCTTGGTCTGGGCCCCCTGGGGTGGCTACACCTTC.

This chain joins TRBV7-2 and TRBJ2-2, with D tentatively TRBD1 or TRBD2 (5 bases each). This CDR3 is built from 19 residues. CDR1 is SGHTA, CDR2 FQGNSA, per germline. V was clipped by 6 bases and J by 2 bases, with 25 bases between them. The chain's CDR3 is CASRFPLWGNNTNTGELFF. CDR3 in DNA: TGTGCCAGCAGATTCCCCCTTTGGGGGAACAACACTAACACCGGGGAGCTGTTTTTT. The full variable domain, in which reference TRBV7-2 and TRBJ2-2 provide the parts outside the CDR3, is GAGVSQSPSNKVTEKGKDVELRCDPISGHTALYWYRQSLGQGLEFLIYFQGNSAPDKSGLPSDRFSAERTGGSVSTLTIQRTQQEDSAVYLCASRFPLWGNNTNTGELFFGEGSRLTVL.